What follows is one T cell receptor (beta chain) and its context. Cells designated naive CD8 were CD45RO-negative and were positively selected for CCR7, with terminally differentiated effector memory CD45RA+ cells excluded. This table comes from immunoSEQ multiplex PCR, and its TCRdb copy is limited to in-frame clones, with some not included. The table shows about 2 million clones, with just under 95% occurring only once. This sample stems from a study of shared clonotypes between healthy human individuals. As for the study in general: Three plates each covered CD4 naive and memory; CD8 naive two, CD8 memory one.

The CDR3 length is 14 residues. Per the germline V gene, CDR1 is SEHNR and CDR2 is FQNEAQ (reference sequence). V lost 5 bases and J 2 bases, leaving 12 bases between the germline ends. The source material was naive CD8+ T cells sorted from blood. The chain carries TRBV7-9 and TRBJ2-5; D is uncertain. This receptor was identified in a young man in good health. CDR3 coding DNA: TGTGCCAGCAGCCAAAGCACGGCGCAAGAGACCCAGTACTTC. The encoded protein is CASSQSTAQETQYF.